This T cell receptor (beta chain) was obtained from a study of cytomegalovirus exposure and HLA in healthy donors. Study-wide results and caveats: Later analysis identified a missense DCLRE1C variant that was linked to TCR beta V- and J-gene trimming.

The primer mix had 60 Vbeta and 13 Jbeta primers. Sequencing used immunoSEQ multiplex PCR; TCRdb keeps in-frame clones, though not all of them. Of 150,000 to 160,000 clones in the sample, over 75% are singletons; the top ten hold approximately 5.6%. The V gene's germline CDR1 is SEHNR and CDR2 FQNEAQ (reference sequence). This CDR3 has 17 amino acids. The ends lost 4 bases at V and 5 bases at J; junction bases unmatched: 12. This clone was counted a single time. The target antigen is unknown. The chain is built from TRBV7-9 and TRBJ2-5; 11 bases align to TRBD1. The sequence came from a woman aged 40 to 49 in good health and CMV-seropositive. What was sequenced was PBMCs. CDR3 protein: CASSSRPGQGGWETQYF. As DNA, the CDR3 is TGTGCCAGCAGCTCACGACCGGGACAGGGGGGGTGGGAGACCCAGTACTTC.